The rows below give T cell receptor beta chains drawn from one sample of a study of OX40 agonist ivuxolimab in advanced cancers. This table comes from immunoSEQ multiplex PCR, and its TCRdb copy is limited to in-frame clones, with some not included. The repertoire holds 120,000 or so clones, with 80% to 95% as singletons. Sequencing was performed on CD4+ or CD8+ T cells sorted from blood, taken in a trial of the OX40 agonist ivuxolimab. The receptors originated from an adult with an advanced solid tumor such as melanoma, head and neck, liver or kidney cancer. Both conserved end residues are part of each CDR3. The D gene is left open where the match is weak. Size is stated for part of the rows, as once, few or many counts, or as a class when the clone is expanded.

V gene: TRBV6-5; D gene: TRBD2; J gene: TRBJ2-4; clone size: -; CDR3 DNA: TGTGCCAGCAGTTACTCTGGCGGGAGGGCCATGAACATTCAGTACTTC; CDR3 protein: CASSYSGGRAMNIQYF
V gene: TRBV29-1; D gene: -; J gene: TRBJ2-3; clone size: -; CDR3 DNA: TGCAGCGTTGTTCAAAGCACAGATACGCAGTATTTT; CDR3 protein: CSVVQSTDTQYF
V gene: TRBV6-4; D gene: TRBD1; J gene: TRBJ2-4; clone size: -; CDR3 DNA: TGTGCCAGCAGTGACCCTTTACAGGGGAACATTCAGTACTTC; CDR3 protein: CASSDPLQGNIQYF
V gene: TRBV9; D gene: TRBD2; J gene: TRBJ2-1; clone size: -; CDR3 DNA: TGTGCCAGCAGCCAGACTAGCAGTACCTACAATGAGCAGTTCTTC; CDR3 protein: CASSQTSSTYNEQFF
V gene: TRBV19; D gene: -; J gene: TRBJ1-2; clone size: -; CDR3 DNA: TGTGCCAGTAGTATAGGTGGAGGCGGACCCGGCAATAACTATGGCTACACCTTC; CDR3 protein: CASSIGGGGPGNNYGYTF
V gene: TRBV9; D gene: TRBD1; J gene: TRBJ2-7; clone size: -; CDR3 DNA: TGTGCCAGCAGCGTAGTCGAGGGACAGAACGTTTACGAGCAGTACTTC; CDR3 protein: CASSVVEGQNVYEQYF
V gene: TRBV5-1; D gene: -; J gene: TRBJ1-4; clone size: once; CDR3 DNA: TGCGCCAGCCGGTCCCCACCAGGTGAAAAACTGTTTTTT; CDR3 protein: CASRSPPGEKLFF
V gene: TRBV19; D gene: TRBD2; J gene: TRBJ2-7; clone size: -; CDR3 DNA: TGTGCCAGTAGTATCGGACTAGCGGCCTACGAGCAGTACTTC; CDR3 protein: CASSIGLAAYEQYF
V gene: TRBV15; D gene: -; J gene: TRBJ1-2; clone size: -; CDR3 DNA: TGTGCCACCAGCAGAGATGTGCAGGTCGGTGGCTACACCTTC; CDR3 protein: CATSRDVQVGGYTF
V gene: TRBV5-5; D gene: -; J gene: TRBJ1-6; clone size: -; CDR3 DNA: TGTGCCAGCAGCGGAACAGGGCCGGGTTCACCCCTCCACTTT; CDR3 protein: CASSGTGPGSPLHF
V gene: TRBV6-1; D gene: TRBD1; J gene: TRBJ1-2; clone size: -; CDR3 DNA: TGTGCCAGCACCAAGACAGGGGATGGCTACACCTTC; CDR3 protein: CASTKTGDGYTF
V gene: TRBV15; D gene: -; J gene: TRBJ1-2; clone size: few; CDR3 DNA: TGTGCCACCAGCAGCAGTAGCCTAAAGGGTGGCTACACCTTC; CDR3 protein: CATSSSSLKGGYTF
V gene: TRBV5-1; D gene: TRBD2; J gene: TRBJ2-1; clone size: -; CDR3 DNA: TGCGCCAGCAGCCTTGGACTAGCGGGAGGCTACGATGAGCAGTTCTTC; CDR3 protein: CASSLGLAGGYDEQFF
V gene: TRBV11-2; D gene: -; J gene: TRBJ1-2; clone size: -; CDR3 DNA: TGTGCCAGCAGCCCCCTGACAAGGGCCGATGGCTACACCTTC; CDR3 protein: CASSPLTRADGYTF
V gene: TRBV9; D gene: -; J gene: TRBJ2-5; clone size: -; CDR3 DNA: TGTGCCAGCAGCGCCGTTGGACAGATCGCTGAGACCCAGTACTTC; CDR3 protein: CASSAVGQIAETQYF
V gene: TRBV7-2; D gene: TRBD2; J gene: TRBJ2-7; clone size: -; CDR3 DNA: TGTGCCAGCAGCGCCACTAGCGGCTTCTCCTACGAGCAGTACTTC; CDR3 protein: CASSATSGFSYEQYF
V gene: TRBV7-9; D gene: -; J gene: TRBJ1-4; clone size: -; CDR3 DNA: TGTGCCAGCAGCTTAGTGGGGAAGGGGTATGAAAAACTGTTTTTT; CDR3 protein: CASSLVGKGYEKLFF
V gene: TRBV5-5; D gene: TRBD2; J gene: TRBJ2-3; clone size: -; CDR3 DNA: TGTGCCAGCAGCCGGCCGGTAGCGGGAGGGTCAGATACGCAGTATTTT; CDR3 protein: CASSRPVAGGSDTQYF
V gene: TRBV7-3; D gene: -; J gene: TRBJ2-1; clone size: -; CDR3 DNA: TGTGCCAGCAGCTTAACTACGGGATACAATGAGCAGTTCTTC; CDR3 protein: CASSLTTGYNEQFF
V gene: TRBV6-6; D gene: -; J gene: TRBJ2-7; clone size: -; CDR3 DNA: TGTGCCAGCAGTTACTCGTGGGGATACGAGCAGTACTTC; CDR3 protein: CASSYSWGYEQYF
V gene: TRBV6-1; D gene: -; J gene: TRBJ1-3; clone size: few; CDR3 DNA: TGTGCCAGCAGTGAAACTGGGACAGGAAACACCATATATTTT; CDR3 protein: CASSETGTGNTIYF
V gene: TRBV6-6; D gene: -; J gene: TRBJ2-5; clone size: once; CDR3 DNA: TGTGCCAGCACCCAGACCGGAGGGGAGACCCAGTACTTC; CDR3 protein: CASTQTGGETQYF
V gene: TRBV6-1; D gene: -; J gene: TRBJ2-7; clone size: few; CDR3 DNA: TGTGCCAGCAGTGTTGAGGGGCGCTCCTACGAGCAGTACTTC; CDR3 protein: CASSVEGRSYEQYF
V gene: TRBV18; D gene: TRBD1; J gene: TRBJ1-1; clone size: once; CDR3 DNA: TGTGCCAGCTCTCCGAAGACAGGGCCGGTTGAAGCTTTCTTT; CDR3 protein: CASSPKTGPVEAFF
V gene: TRBV7-2; D gene: -; J gene: TRBJ2-5; clone size: -; CDR3 DNA: TGTGCCAGCAGCTCGGGGGCGGGGGCAGGGACCCAGTACTTC; CDR3 protein: CASSSGAGAGTQYF
V gene: TRBV5-4; D gene: -; J gene: TRBJ1-1; clone size: -; CDR3 DNA: TGTGCCAGCAGTACTGCGAACACTGAAGCTTTCTTT; CDR3 protein: CASSTANTEAFF
V gene: TRBV4-2; D gene: TRBD1; J gene: TRBJ2-4; clone size: -; CDR3 DNA: TGTGCCAGCAGCCAACGTGGACAGGCCGTAGCCAAAAACATTCAGTACTTC; CDR3 protein: CASSQRGQAVAKNIQYF
V gene: TRBV12-2; D gene: -; J gene: TRBJ2-1; clone size: -; CDR3 DNA: TGTGCAAGTCGCTTAGGAGACAGGGGTTCCTACAATGAGCAGTTCTTC; CDR3 protein: CASRLGDRGSYNEQFF
V gene: TRBV7-2; D gene: TRBD2; J gene: TRBJ2-7; clone size: -; CDR3 DNA: TGTGCCAGCAGCTTAGTGGGGGGGGACTCCTACGAGCAGTACTTC; CDR3 protein: CASSLVGGDSYEQYF
V gene: TRBV27; D gene: TRBD2; J gene: TRBJ2-1; clone size: -; CDR3 DNA: TGTGCCAGCAGTTCCGGACTAGCGGGGAATGAGCAGTTCTTC; CDR3 protein: CASSSGLAGNEQFF
V gene: TRBV9; D gene: -; J gene: TRBJ2-2; clone size: -; CDR3 DNA: TGTGCCAGCAGCGTAGTGTCAGGGACCGGGGAGCTGTTTTTT; CDR3 protein: CASSVVSGTGELFF
V gene: TRBV4-2; D gene: -; J gene: TRBJ2-1; clone size: -; CDR3 DNA: TGTGCCAGCAGCCAGGTCGGTTGGCGGGATAAAACTGAGCAGTTCTTC; CDR3 protein: CASSQVGWRDKTEQFF
V gene: TRBV7-7; D gene: TRBD1; J gene: TRBJ2-7; clone size: -; CDR3 DNA: TGTGCCAGCAGCGTCGACAGGGGAGGAGAGCAGTACTTC; CDR3 protein: CASSVDRGGEQYF
V gene: TRBV2; D gene: -; J gene: TRBJ2-7; clone size: -; CDR3 DNA: TGTGCCAGCAGTCGAGTTACCGAGCAGTACTTC; CDR3 protein: CASSRVTEQYF
V gene: TRBV7-7; D gene: -; J gene: TRBJ2-7; clone size: -; CDR3 DNA: TGTGCCAGCAGCTCCTCCCCAGGGAACGAGCAGTACTTC; CDR3 protein: CASSSSPGNEQYF
V gene: TRBV20-1; D gene: -; J gene: TRBJ2-5; clone size: -; CDR3 DNA: TGCAGTGCTATCGGGGAGACCCAGTACTTC; CDR3 protein: CSAIGETQYF
V gene: TRBV2; D gene: TRBD1; J gene: TRBJ1-5; clone size: -; CDR3 DNA: TGTGCCAGCAGAGGGACAGGGGGTTGGAATCAGCCCCAGCATTTT; CDR3 protein: CASRGTGGWNQPQHF
V gene: TRBV2; D gene: TRBD1; J gene: TRBJ1-2; clone size: -; CDR3 DNA: TGTGCCAGCGCCCAACAGGGGGACTATGGCTACACCTTC; CDR3 protein: CASAQQGDYGYTF
V gene: TRBV6-1; D gene: -; J gene: TRBJ1-3; clone size: -; CDR3 DNA: TGTGCCAGCAGTGATGGACAGAGCTCTGGAAACACCATATATTTT; CDR3 protein: CASSDGQSSGNTIYF
V gene: TRBV19; D gene: TRBD1; J gene: TRBJ1-4; clone size: -; CDR3 DNA: TGTGCCAGTAGTACAGCCGGGACAGGGCGAGAAAAACTGTTTTTT; CDR3 protein: CASSTAGTGREKLFF
V gene: TRBV6-1; D gene: -; J gene: TRBJ1-5; clone size: -; CDR3 DNA: TGTGCCAGCAGAGACAGCGGGGGCTATCAGCCCCAGCATTTT; CDR3 protein: CASRDSGGYQPQHF
V gene: TRBV19; D gene: -; J gene: TRBJ1-2; clone size: -; CDR3 DNA: TGTGCCAGTAAACGAGACTATGGCTACACCTTC; CDR3 protein: CASKRDYGYTF
V gene: TRBV7-9; D gene: -; J gene: TRBJ2-5; clone size: -; CDR3 DNA: TGTGCCAGCAGCCTCAGGGCGACAGAAAGAGAGACCCAGTACTTC; CDR3 protein: CASSLRATERETQYF
V gene: TRBV28; D gene: -; J gene: TRBJ2-4; clone size: -; CDR3 DNA: TGTGCCAGCAGTTTTCTTTATTCGGGACAGGGAGGCGGGGGGGAAAACATTCAGTACTTC; CDR3 protein: CASSFLYSGQGGGGENIQYF
V gene: TRBV7-2; D gene: TRBD1; J gene: TRBJ1-3; clone size: -; CDR3 DNA: TGTGCCAGCAGCCCTCGGACAGGGGGCGGTGGAAACACCATATATTTT; CDR3 protein: CASSPRTGGGGNTIYF
V gene: TRBV11-2; D gene: -; J gene: TRBJ1-1; clone size: -; CDR3 DNA: TGTGCCAGCAGCCCCCTAGCGAACACTGAAGCTTTCTTT; CDR3 protein: CASSPLANTEAFF
V gene: TRBV11-1; D gene: TRBD1; J gene: TRBJ1-2; clone size: -; CDR3 DNA: TGTGCCAGCAGCTTAACAGGGGAGGCGAACTATGGCTACACCTTC; CDR3 protein: CASSLTGEANYGYTF